This T cell receptor (beta chain) derives from a study of PD-L1 blockade in urothelial cancer. Whole-study findings and limits: In blood at 3 weeks, tumor-associated clones expanded more among patients with durable benefit.

Time point: pretreatment peripheral blood. V shed 3 bases and J shed 2 bases, with 10 bases lying between them. Per the germline V gene, CDR1 is MNHEY and CDR2 is SMNVEV (reference sequence). The CDR3 is 14 amino acids. The data were produced by immunoSEQ multiplex PCR, yet TCRdb's version contains in-frame clones alone and is incomplete. The sample contains approximately 67,000 clones, roughly 86% of which appear only once. Comment on this clone: Its target is unknown.

The sample here was PBMCs, taken around atezolizumab (anti-PD-L1) treatment. The J gene is TRBJ1-2, the V gene TRBV27; a weak D match, TRBD1 (6 bases). The source is a man in his 60s with urothelial cancer. CDR3 residues: CASSFRGANYGYTF. The CDR3, as DNA: TGTGCCAGCAGTTTCAGGGGCGCGAACTATGGCTACACCTTC.